The entry that follows covers one TCR beta chain sequence. The data belong to a study of blood T cell repertoires in COVID-19. Profiling relied on immunoSEQ multiplex PCR, and the TCRdb table lists in-frame clones only, not all of them. The table shows a few hundred thousand clones, with 84% occurring only once. Sequenced material: peripheral blood. This TCR was sampled from an older woman with acute or convalescent COVID-19.

CDR3: CSVDTGNTEAFF. In DNA, the CDR3 is TGCAGCGTTGATACAGGGAACACTGAAGCTTTCTTT. The V gene is TRBV29-1, the J gene TRBJ1-1, with D tentatively TRBD1 (5 bases). Per germline, CDR1 SQVTM and CDR2 ANQGSEA. V dropped 3 bases and J dropped 1 base, with 6 bases sitting between them. The CDR3 runs 12 residues.